One sample yielded the 11 T cell receptor beta chains listed below, sequenced in a study of shared clonotypes between healthy human individuals. Sequencing was performed with immunoSEQ multiplex PCR; in TCRdb, only in-frame clones are kept and a portion is missing. The sample records more than 2,000,000 clones, around nine tenths being singletons. The sequenced sample consisted of naive CD4+ T cells sorted from blood. Indicated subset: CD45RA+ positively selected. The receptors were sampled from a young man in good health.

This sequence joins TRBV30 and TRBJ1-4, with unresolved D. V lost 2 bases to trimming and J lost 6 bases, with 10 bases between them. From germline, CDR1 is GTSNPN and CDR2 SVGIG (reference sequence). CDR3 length equals 13 residues. The CDR3 DNA sequence: TGTGCCTGGAGTAGGAGGTTGGATGAAAAACTGTTTTTT. Its translation is CAWSRRLDEKLFF.

This clone was observed a few times. The sample contains more than one DNA sequence encoding this CDR3. This chain joins TRBV7-9 and TRBJ1-5, with 7 bases that match TRBD1. The CDR3 is 15 amino acids. Germline assignment: CDR1 SEHNR and CDR2 FQNEAQ (reference sequence). After removal of 1 base from V and 7 bases from J, the junction contained 7 bases not matched to a gene. The CDR3 loop reads CASSLGQGGVQPQHF. DNA for the CDR3: TGTGCCAGCAGCTTAGGACAGGGAGGTGTCCAGCCCCAGCATTTT.

A remark on this clone: Distinct nucleotide sequences in the sample also encode this CDR3. The V call is TRBV9, the J call TRBJ2-1; no reliable D call. V shed 2 bases and J shed 0 bases, with 9 bases lying between them. Germline CDR1 is SGDLS and CDR2 is YYNGEE. The CDR3 has 15 amino acids. CDR3 protein: CASSVDGYSYNEQFF. The CDR3 coding sequence is TGTGCCAGCAGCGTGGACGGGTACTCCTACAATGAGCAGTTCTTC.

The CDR3 DNA sequence: TGTGCCAGCAGTGGGGCCGTTGGGTTCGGTAGGCCCTCTGGAAACACCATATATTTT. Translating gives CASSGAVGFGRPSGNTIYF. The chain combines TRBV7-9 with TRBJ1-3; TRBD1 might be the D (5 bases). V lost 6 bases, J lost 0 bases, and 24 bases lay in between. This CDR3 contains 19 residues. The germline gives CDR1 SEHNR, CDR2 FQNEAQ (reference sequence).

This sequence joins TRBV5-6 and TRBJ1-6, with 7 positions matching TRBD1. Germline lookup yields CDR1 SGHDT and CDR2 YYEEEE. V shed 6 bases, J shed 7 bases, and the junction held 16 bases outside the gene matches. CDR3 size: 17 residues. The CDR3 reads CASTLKPGQMANSPLHF. In nucleotides, the CDR3 is TGTGCCAGCACCCTAAAACCGGGACAGATGGCCAATTCACCCCTCCACTTT.

The genes are TRBV11-2 and TRBJ1-1; D uncertain. Germline V CDR1 and CDR2: SGHAT, FQNNGV. The CDR3 is made up of 15 amino acids. Trimming removed 6 bases at V and 3 bases at J, with 17 bases between. The CDR3: CASSRGGKWDTEAFF. CDR3 DNA sequence: TGTGCCAGCAGTAGAGGTGGAAAATGGGACACTGAAGCTTTCTTT.

The CDR3 spells CASSRSTGDRSPLHF. The CDR3 DNA reads as TGCGCCAGCAGCCGCTCGACAGGGGATCGTTCACCCCTCCACTTT. The V and J genes are TRBV4-1 and TRBJ1-6; 8 bases are shared with TRBD1. Looked up from germline, CDR1 is MGHRA and CDR2 is YSYEKL. CDR3 size: 15 residues. V shed 4 bases, J shed 9 bases, and the junction held 8 bases outside the gene matches.

Here the CDR3 DNA reads TGTGCCAGCAGGTCAAGCGGTACCTACGAGCAGTACTTC. It specifies CASRSSGTYEQYF. The rearrangement joins TRBV7-2 to TRBJ2-7; D possibly corresponds to TRBD2 (5 bases). This CDR3 is built from 13 residues. Germline CDR1 is SGHTA and CDR2 is FQGNSA. V was pared by 6 bases and J by 2 bases, with 11 bases between.

The chain carries TRBV16 and TRBJ2-7, with D uncertain. Germline loops: CDR1 KGHSY, CDR2 FQNENV. This CDR3 is built from 15 residues. The V and J ends lost 0 bases and 3 bases respectively, with 12 bases between them. This chain's CDR3 is CASSQSTWAVYEQYF. CDR3 DNA: TGTGCCAGCAGCCAATCCACATGGGCGGTCTACGAGCAGTACTTC.

On this clone itself: This sample includes further DNA sequences coding for the same CDR3. The chain combines TRBV18 with TRBJ1-1, with D unresolved. Trimming stripped 2 bases from V and 2 bases from J, with 6 bases between. CDR1 is KGHSH and CDR2 is LQKENI in the germline V gene. The CDR3 has 13 residues. In DNA form, the CDR3 reads TGTGCCAGCTCACCAAATACTAACACTGAAGCTTTCTTT. Its translation is CASSPNTNTEAFF.

The rearrangement uses TRBV19 and TRBJ1-4; D call uncertain. CDR3 length: 18 residues. CDR1 and CDR2 from the germline V gene are LNHDA and SQIVND (reference sequence). V lost 5 bases and J lost 0, with 19 bases in between. The CDR3 loop is CASSALKVHRATNEKLFF. The CDR3 bases are TGTGCCAGTAGTGCACTAAAGGTCCACCGTGCAACTAATGAAAAACTGTTTTTT.